The rows below give T cell receptor beta chains drawn from one sample of a study of siplizumab effects on memory and regulatory T cells. Measured with immunoSEQ multiplex PCR; TCRdb has only the in-frame clones, and not every one. Of about 55,000 clones listed, 95% to 97% were seen once; the top ten hold 0.64%. The sequenced sample consisted of naive CD4+ T cells sorted from blood. The source is a human donor in good health. CDR3s include the opening cysteine and the closing phenylalanine or tryptophan. A D gene is named only where the DNA matches it firmly. For some rows the clone size is stated as once, few or many, or as a class when expanded; others skip it.

size	V	J	D	CDR3	DNA
.	TRBV7-9	TRBJ1-5	.	CASSLRTDSNQPQHF	TGTGCCAGCAGCCTCCGGACAGATAGCAATCAGCCCCAGCATTTT
few	TRBV4-2	TRBJ1-5	.	CASSQEGIGYQPQHF	TGTGCCAGCAGCCAAGAGGGGATCGGGTATCAGCCCCAGCATTTT
.	TRBV6-6	TRBJ2-7	.	CASRNQYDRAYEQYF	TGTGCCAGCAGAAATCAGTATGACAGAGCCTACGAGCAGTACTTC
.	TRBV28	TRBJ1-2	.	CASTPGRIYGYTF	TGTGCCAGCACCCCAGGCAGAATCTATGGCTACACCTTC
.	TRBV18	TRBJ2-7	TRBD2	CASSPGLAGEGSYEQYF	TGTGCCAGCTCACCAGGACTAGCGGGAGAGGGGTCCTACGAGCAGTACTTC
.	TRBV5-6	TRBJ2-2	.	CASSRDYVSNTGELFF	TGTGCCAGCAGCCGAGACTACGTTTCGAACACCGGGGAGCTGTTTTTT
.	TRBV19	TRBJ2-7	.	CASRKKIGTASDEQYF	TGTGCCAGTAGAAAAAAGATCGGGACCGCTTCGGATGAGCAGTACTTC
.	TRBV5-1	TRBJ2-1	TRBD1	CASSTSGTGARSSYNEQFF	TGCGCCAGCAGCACCTCCGGGACAGGGGCGCGGAGCTCCTACAATGAGCAGTTCTTC
.	TRBV6-5	TRBJ1-2	.	CASSRTGTVGYTF	TGTGCCAGCAGCCGGACTGGGACTGTCGGCTACACCTTC
.	TRBV5-4	TRBJ2-5	TRBD2	CASSLGTSGDVRETQYF	TGTGCCAGCAGCTTGGGGACTAGCGGGGATGTTAGAGAGACCCAGTACTTC
few	TRBV19	TRBJ1-5	.	CASSILGNQPQHF	TGTGCCAGTAGTATTCTTGGGAATCAGCCCCAGCATTTT
.	TRBV19	TRBJ2-5	.	CASSKSVDRLETQYF	TGTGCCAGTAGTAAATCCGTAGACAGGCTGGAGACCCAGTACTTC
.	TRBV27	TRBJ2-1	TRBD1	CASSMVDRGAEQFF	TGTGCCAGCAGTATGGTAGACAGGGGGGCTGAGCAGTTCTTC
once	TRBV27	TRBJ2-7	.	CASRGGGRSGEQYF	TGTGCCAGCAGGGGAGGGGGTCGCTCCGGGGAGCAGTACTTC
.	TRBV6-1	TRBJ2-1	.	CASAASYNEQFF	TGTGCCAGCGCCGCCTCCTACAATGAGCAGTTCTTC
once	TRBV4-3	TRBJ1-1	.	CASSPLPLGTEAFF	TGCGCCAGCAGCCCACTACCCCTCGGCACTGAAGCTTTCTTT
.	TRBV6-5	TRBJ1-6	TRBD1	CASSYIGTVYNSPLHF	TGTGCCAGCAGTTACATAGGGACAGTCTATAATTCACCCCTCCACTTT
.	TRBV5-4	TRBJ2-3	.	CASSLFQRGTDTQYF	TGTGCCAGCAGCTTGTTTCAGCGGGGCACAGATACGCAGTATTTT
.	TRBV28	TRBJ1-2	.	CASSLFSGYPREYGYTF	TGTGCCAGCAGTTTATTTTCGGGGTACCCCCGAGAGTATGGCTACACCTTC
.	TRBV14	TRBJ2-3	.	CASSQRGVTDTQYF	TGTGCCAGCAGCCAAAGGGGGGTCACAGATACGCAGTATTTT
.	TRBV7-3	TRBJ2-3	TRBD2	CASSLGLAGTVDTQYF	TGTGCCAGCAGCCTAGGACTAGCGGGAACAGTAGATACGCAGTATTTT
once	TRBV4-1	TRBJ1-3	.	CASSQAQGISGNTIYF	TGCGCCAGCAGCCAGGCCCAGGGGATCTCTGGAAACACCATATATTTT
.	TRBV12-5	TRBJ2-5	.	CASGSAADQETQYF	TGTGCTAGTGGTTCTGCGGCAGACCAAGAGACCCAGTACTTC
.	TRBV5-1	TRBJ1-3	.	CASSYEGSLFGNTIYF	TGCGCCAGCAGCTATGAGGGCTCCCTCTTTGGAAACACCATATATTTT
.	TRBV10-1	TRBJ2-7	TRBD2	CASSGGAGESYEQYF	TGCGCCAGCAGTGGGGGAGCGGGAGAGTCCTACGAGCAGTACTTC
.	TRBV6-1	TRBJ2-1	TRBD1	CASSSGTGAYNEQFF	TGTGCCAGCAGCTCCGGGACAGGGGCCTACAATGAGCAGTTCTTC
.	TRBV4-3	TRBJ2-1	.	CASSQALGSAEQFF	TGCGCCAGCAGCCAGGCCCTTGGTTCCGCTGAGCAGTTCTTC
.	TRBV4-1	TRBJ2-5	.	CASSQEGFQGRETQYF	TGCGCCAGCAGCCAAGAGGGGTTCCAGGGCAGGGAGACCCAGTACTTC
.	TRBV18	TRBJ1-5	TRBD1	CASSPDRDRNQPQHF	TGTGCCAGCTCACCCGACAGGGATCGCAATCAGCCCCAGCATTTT
.	TRBV7-6	TRBJ1-1	.	CASTRLGNTEAFF	TGTGCCAGCACCAGATTAGGGAACACTGAAGCTTTCTTT
.	TRBV15	TRBJ2-2	.	CATSREGIRAGTGELFF	TGTGCCACCAGCAGAGAGGGCATCCGGGCCGGGACCGGGGAGCTGTTTTTT
.	TRBV28	TRBJ2-3	.	CASSLQGADTQYF	TGTGCCAGCAGTCTCCAGGGAGCAGATACGCAGTATTTT
.	TRBV18	TRBJ2-1	.	CASSASGWNEQFF	TGTGCCAGCTCCGCCTCGGGATGGAATGAGCAGTTCTTC
.	TRBV6-5	TRBJ2-7	TRBD2	CASTERLGRGYEQYF	TGTGCCAGCACCGAACGGCTCGGGAGGGGTTACGAGCAGTACTTC
.	TRBV7-3	TRBJ2-3	.	CASSHGGIGTDTQYF	TGTGCCAGCAGCCATGGCGGGATAGGTACAGATACGCAGTATTTT
.	TRBV19	TRBJ1-2	TRBD1	CASKRTGEVVYGYTF	TGTGCCAGTAAGAGGACAGGGGAAGTCGTCTATGGCTACACCTTC
.	TRBV6-5	TRBJ2-3	.	CASSYPGADTQYF	TGTGCCAGCAGTTACCCAGGGGCAGATACGCAGTATTTT
.	TRBV9	TRBJ2-5	TRBD2	CASSSHSGRPETQYF	TGTGCCAGCAGCTCACATAGCGGGAGGCCAGAGACCCAGTACTTC
.	TRBV6-1	TRBJ2-7	TRBD2	CASSMGLAGDEQYF	TGTGCCAGCAGTATGGGACTAGCGGGGGATGAGCAGTACTTC
.	TRBV19	TRBJ2-2	TRBD2	CASSMQLAGGIVGGELFF	TGTGCCAGTAGTATGCAACTAGCGGGAGGGATTGTAGGCGGGGAGCTGTTTTTT
.	TRBV10-3	TRBJ2-3	.	CASKGLADTQYF	TGTGCCAGCAAGGGGTTGGCAGATACGCAGTATTTT
.	TRBV4-2	TRBJ2-5	.	CASSQELAETQYF	TGTGCCAGCAGCCAAGAATTAGCGGAGACCCAGTACTTC
.	TRBV27	TRBJ1-4	TRBD1	CASSLRGLQGLTNEKLFF	TGTGCCAGCAGTTTAAGGGGTCTACAGGGGTTGACTAATGAAAAACTGTTTTTT
once	TRBV5-4	TRBJ1-2	TRBD1	CASSSPGQGAYGYTF	TGTGCCAGCAGCTCTCCGGGACAGGGGGCGTACGGCTACACCTTC
.	TRBV28	TRBJ2-4	.	CASSFRENIQYF	TGTGCCAGCAGTTTTCGGGAAAACATTCAGTACTTC
.	TRBV9	TRBJ2-7	.	CASSVGAGSGEQYF	TGTGCCAGCAGCGTGGGTGCGGGATCGGGCGAGCAGTACTTC
.	TRBV25-1	TRBJ2-1	.	CASSVRQVGDEQFF	TGTGCCAGCAGTGTGCGCCAGGTTGGGGATGAGCAGTTCTTC
once	TRBV19	TRBJ1-1	.	CASSRRDTEAFF	TGTGCCAGCAGTCGGAGGGACACTGAAGCTTTCTTT
.	TRBV19	TRBJ2-5	TRBD1	CASSTTGGGEQYF	TGTGCCAGTAGTACGACAGGGGGAGGGGAGCAGTACTTC
.	TRBV7-9	TRBJ2-5	.	CASSLSLATQETQYF	TGTGCCAGCAGCTTATCCTTGGCCACCCAAGAGACCCAGTACTTC
.	TRBV6-1	TRBJ2-1	TRBD1	CASRGDRVDRNEQFF	TGTGCCAGCAGGGGGGACAGGGTAGACCGTAATGAGCAGTTCTTC